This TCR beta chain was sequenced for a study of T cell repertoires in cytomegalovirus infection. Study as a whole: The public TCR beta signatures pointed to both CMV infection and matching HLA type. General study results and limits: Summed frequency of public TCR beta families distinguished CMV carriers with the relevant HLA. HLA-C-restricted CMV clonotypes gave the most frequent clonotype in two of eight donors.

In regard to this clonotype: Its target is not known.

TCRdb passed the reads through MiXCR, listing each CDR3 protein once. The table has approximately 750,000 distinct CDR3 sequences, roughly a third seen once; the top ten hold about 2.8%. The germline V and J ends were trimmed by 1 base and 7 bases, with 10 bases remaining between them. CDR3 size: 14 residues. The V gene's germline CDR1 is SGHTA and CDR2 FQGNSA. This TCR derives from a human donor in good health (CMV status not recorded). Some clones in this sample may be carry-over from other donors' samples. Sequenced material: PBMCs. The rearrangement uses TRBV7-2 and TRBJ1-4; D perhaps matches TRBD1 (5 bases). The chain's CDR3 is CASSLGGAAEKLFF. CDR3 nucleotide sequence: TGTGCCAGCAGCTTAGGAGGGGCGGCTGAAAAACTGTTTTTT.